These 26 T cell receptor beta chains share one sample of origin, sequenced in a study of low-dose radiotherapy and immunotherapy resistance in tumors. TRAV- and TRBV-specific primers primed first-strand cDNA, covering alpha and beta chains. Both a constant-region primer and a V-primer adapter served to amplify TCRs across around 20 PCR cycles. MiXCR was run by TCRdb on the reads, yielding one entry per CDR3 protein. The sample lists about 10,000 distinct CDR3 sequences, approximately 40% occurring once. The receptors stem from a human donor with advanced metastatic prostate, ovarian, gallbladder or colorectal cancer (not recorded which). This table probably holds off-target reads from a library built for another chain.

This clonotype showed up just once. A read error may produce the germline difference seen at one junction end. DNA for the CDR3: TGCAACGTTGGTCTACAGGGGTTAGGTGGCTACACCTTC. Translated, it gives CNVGLQGLGGYTF. The chain carries TRBV29-1 and TRBJ1-2; TRBD1 agrees at 7 bases. The CDR3 loop spans 13 amino acids. Germline assignment: CDR1 SQVTM and CDR2 ANQGSEA.

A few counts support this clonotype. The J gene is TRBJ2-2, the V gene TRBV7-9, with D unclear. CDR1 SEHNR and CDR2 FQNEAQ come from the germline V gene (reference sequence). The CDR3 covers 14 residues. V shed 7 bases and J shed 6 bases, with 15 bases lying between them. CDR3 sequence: CASTPGFGAGELFF. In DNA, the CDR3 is TGTGCCAGCACCCCGGGCTTTGGCGCCGGGGAGCTGTTTTTT.

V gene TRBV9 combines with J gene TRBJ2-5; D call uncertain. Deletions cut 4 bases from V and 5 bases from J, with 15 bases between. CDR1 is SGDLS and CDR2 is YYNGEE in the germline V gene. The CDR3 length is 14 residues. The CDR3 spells CASSPEKSWETQYF. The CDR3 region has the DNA TGTGCCAGCAGCCCGGAAAAAAGTTGGGAGACCCAGTACTTC.

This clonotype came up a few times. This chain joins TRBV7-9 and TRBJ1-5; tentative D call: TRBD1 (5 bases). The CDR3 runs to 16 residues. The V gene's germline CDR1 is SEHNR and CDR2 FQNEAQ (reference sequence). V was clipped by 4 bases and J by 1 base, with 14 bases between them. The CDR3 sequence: CASSSRGWRSNQPQHF. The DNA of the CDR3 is TGTGCCAGCAGCTCACGGGGGTGGAGGAGCAATCAGCCCCAGCATTTT.

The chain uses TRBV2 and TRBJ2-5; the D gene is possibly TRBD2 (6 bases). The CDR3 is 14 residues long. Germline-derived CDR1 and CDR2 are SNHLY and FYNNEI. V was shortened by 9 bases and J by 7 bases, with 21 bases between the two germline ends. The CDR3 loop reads CARKTGGTEGTQYF. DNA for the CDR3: TGTGCCAGGAAAACTGGGGGGACTGAGGGGACCCAGTACTTC. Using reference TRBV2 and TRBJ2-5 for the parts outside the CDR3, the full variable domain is EPEVTQTPSHQVTQMGQEVILRCVPISNHLYFYWYRQILGQKVEFLVSFYNNEISEKSEIFDDQFSVERPDGSNFTLKIRSTKLEDSAMYFCARKTGGTEGTQYFGPGTRLLVL.

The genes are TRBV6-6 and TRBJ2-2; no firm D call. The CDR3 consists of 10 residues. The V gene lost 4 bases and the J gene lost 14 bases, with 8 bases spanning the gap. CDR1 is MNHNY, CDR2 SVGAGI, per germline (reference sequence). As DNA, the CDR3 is TGTGCCAGCAGTTCCCCGGACCTGTTTTTT. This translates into CASSSPDLFF.

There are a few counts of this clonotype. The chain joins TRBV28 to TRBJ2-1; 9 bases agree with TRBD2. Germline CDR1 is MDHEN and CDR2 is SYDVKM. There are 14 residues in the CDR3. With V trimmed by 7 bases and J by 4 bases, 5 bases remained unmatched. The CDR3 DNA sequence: TGTGCCAGCATCCTGACTAGCGGTTACAATGAGCAGTTCTTC. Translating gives CASILTSGYNEQFF.

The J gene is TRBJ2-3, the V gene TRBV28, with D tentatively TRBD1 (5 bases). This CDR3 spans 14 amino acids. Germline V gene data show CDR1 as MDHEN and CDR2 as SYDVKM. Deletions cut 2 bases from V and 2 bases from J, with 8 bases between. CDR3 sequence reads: CASSLDSYTDTQYF. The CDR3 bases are TGTGCCAGCAGTTTAGACAGTTACACAGATACGCAGTATTTT. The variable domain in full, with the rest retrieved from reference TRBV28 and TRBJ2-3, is DVKVTQSSRYLVKRTGEKVFLECVQDMDHENMFWYRQDPGLGLRLIYFSYDVKMKEKGDIPEGYSVSREKKERFSLILESASTNQTSMYLCASSLDSYTDTQYFGPGTRLTVL.

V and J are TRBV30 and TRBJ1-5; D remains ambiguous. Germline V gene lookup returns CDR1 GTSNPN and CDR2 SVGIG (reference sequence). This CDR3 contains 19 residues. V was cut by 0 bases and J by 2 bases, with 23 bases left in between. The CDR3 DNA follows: TGTGCCTGGAGTGTATATTCCCGGGCGAGGCGAAGCGGCAATCAGCCCCAGCATTTT. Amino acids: CAWSVYSRARRSGNQPQHF.

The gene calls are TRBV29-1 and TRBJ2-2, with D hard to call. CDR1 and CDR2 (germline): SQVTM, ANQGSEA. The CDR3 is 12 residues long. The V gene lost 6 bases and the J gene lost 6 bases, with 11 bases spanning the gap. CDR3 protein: CSVRGRSGELFF. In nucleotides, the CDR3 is TGCAGCGTGCGCGGACGATCCGGGGAGCTGTTTTTT.

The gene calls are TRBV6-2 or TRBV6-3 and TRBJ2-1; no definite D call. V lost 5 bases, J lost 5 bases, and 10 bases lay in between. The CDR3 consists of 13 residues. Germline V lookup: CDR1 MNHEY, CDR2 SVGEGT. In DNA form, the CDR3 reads TGTGCCAGCAGTAGCGACTTAAACAATGAGCAGTTCTTC. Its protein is CASSSDLNNEQFF.

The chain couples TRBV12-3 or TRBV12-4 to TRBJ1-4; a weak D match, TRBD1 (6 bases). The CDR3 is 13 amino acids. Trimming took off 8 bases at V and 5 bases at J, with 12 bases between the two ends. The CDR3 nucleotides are TGTGCCAGCGGGGAAGGGGGGAATGAAAAACTGTTTTTT. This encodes CASGEGGNEKLFF.

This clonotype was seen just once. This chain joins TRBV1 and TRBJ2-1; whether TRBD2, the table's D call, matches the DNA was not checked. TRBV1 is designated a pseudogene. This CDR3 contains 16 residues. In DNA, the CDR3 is TGCGCCAGCAGCCAAGAACGGCTAGCGGGGAGGGTTGAGCAGTTCTTC. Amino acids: CASSQERLAGRVEQFF.

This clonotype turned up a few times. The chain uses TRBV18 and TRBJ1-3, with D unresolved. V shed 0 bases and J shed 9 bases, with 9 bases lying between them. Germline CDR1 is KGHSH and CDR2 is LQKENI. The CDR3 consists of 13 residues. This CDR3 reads CASSPPIGFTIYF. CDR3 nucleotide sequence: TGTGCCAGCTCACCACCGATAGGTTTCACCATATATTTT.

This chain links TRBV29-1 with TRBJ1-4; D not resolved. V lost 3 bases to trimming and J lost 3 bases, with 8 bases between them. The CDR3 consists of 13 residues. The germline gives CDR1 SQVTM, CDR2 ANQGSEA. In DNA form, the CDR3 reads TGCAGCGTTGACTATGGCGCTAATGAAAAACTGTTTTTT. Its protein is CSVDYGANEKLFF.

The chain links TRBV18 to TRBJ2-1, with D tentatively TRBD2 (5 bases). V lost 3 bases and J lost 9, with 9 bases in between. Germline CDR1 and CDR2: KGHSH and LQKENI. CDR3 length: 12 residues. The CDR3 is CASSPTEGEQFF. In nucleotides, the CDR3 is TGTGCCAGCTCACCGACCGAGGGTGAGCAGTTCTTC.

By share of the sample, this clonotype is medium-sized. The CDR3 reads CASSQAIQENTGELFF. The CDR3, as DNA: TGCGCCAGCAGCCAAGCCATACAGGAGAACACCGGGGAGCTGTTTTTT. The chain has TRBV4-1 and TRBJ2-2, with D perhaps TRBD1 (5 bases). The germline V and J ends were trimmed by 1 base and 1 base, with 10 bases remaining between them. There are 16 residues in the CDR3. Germline V gene sequence: CDR1 MGHRA, CDR2 YSYEKL.

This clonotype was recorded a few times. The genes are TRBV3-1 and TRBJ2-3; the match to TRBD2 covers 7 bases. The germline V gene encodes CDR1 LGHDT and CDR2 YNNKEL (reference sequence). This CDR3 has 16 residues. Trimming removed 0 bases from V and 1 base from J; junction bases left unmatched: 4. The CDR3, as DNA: TGTGCCAGCAGCCAAGACGTGGCGGGAGGCACAGATACGCAGTATTTT. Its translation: CASSQDVAGGTDTQYF.

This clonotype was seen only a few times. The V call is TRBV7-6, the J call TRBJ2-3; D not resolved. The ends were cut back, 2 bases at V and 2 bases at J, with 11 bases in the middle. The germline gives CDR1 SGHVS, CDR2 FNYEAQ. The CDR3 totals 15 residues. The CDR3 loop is CASSLSPGTTDTQYF. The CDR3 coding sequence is TGTGCCAGCAGCTTATCCCCAGGAACCACAGATACGCAGTATTTT.

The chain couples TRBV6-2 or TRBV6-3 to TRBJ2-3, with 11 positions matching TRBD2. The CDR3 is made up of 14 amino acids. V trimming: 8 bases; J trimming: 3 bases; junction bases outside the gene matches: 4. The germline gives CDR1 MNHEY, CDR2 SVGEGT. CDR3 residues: CASWGTSGTDTQYF. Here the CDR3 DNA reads TGTGCCAGCTGGGGGACTAGCGGTACAGATACGCAGTATTTT.

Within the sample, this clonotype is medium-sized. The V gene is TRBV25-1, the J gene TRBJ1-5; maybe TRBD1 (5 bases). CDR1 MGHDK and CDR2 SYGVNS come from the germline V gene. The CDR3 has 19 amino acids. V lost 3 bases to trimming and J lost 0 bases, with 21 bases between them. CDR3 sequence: CASSDQGERRCNSNQPQHF. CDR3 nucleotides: TGTGCCAGCAGTGACCAGGGCGAAAGGCGTTGTAATAGCAATCAGCCCCAGCATTTT. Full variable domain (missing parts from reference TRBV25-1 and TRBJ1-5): EADIYQTPRYLVIGTGKKITLECSQTMGHDKMYWYQQDPGMELHLIHYSYGVNSTEKGDLSSESTVSRIRTEHFPLTLESARPSHTSQYLCASSDQGERRCNSNQPQHFGDGTRLSIL.

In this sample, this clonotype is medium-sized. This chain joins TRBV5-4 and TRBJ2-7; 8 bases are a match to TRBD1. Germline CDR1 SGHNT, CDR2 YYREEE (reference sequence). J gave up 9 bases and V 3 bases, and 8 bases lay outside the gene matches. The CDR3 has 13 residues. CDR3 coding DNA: TGTGCCAGCAGCTCGTCCGGGACAGGCTCGCAGTACTTC. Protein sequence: CASSSSGTGSQYF.

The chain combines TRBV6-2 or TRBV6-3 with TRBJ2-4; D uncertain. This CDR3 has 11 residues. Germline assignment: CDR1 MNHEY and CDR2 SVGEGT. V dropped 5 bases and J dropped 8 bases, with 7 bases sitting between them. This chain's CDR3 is CASSQVDIQYF. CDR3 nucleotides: TGTGCCAGCAGTCAGGTAGACATTCAGTACTTC.

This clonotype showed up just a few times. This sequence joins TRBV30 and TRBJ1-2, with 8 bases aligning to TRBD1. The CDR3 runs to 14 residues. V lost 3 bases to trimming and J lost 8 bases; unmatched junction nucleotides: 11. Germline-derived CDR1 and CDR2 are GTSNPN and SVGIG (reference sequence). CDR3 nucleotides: TGTGCCTGGAGGGGGGGCGACAGGGGAGAAGGCTACACCTTC. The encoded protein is CAWRGGDRGEGYTF.

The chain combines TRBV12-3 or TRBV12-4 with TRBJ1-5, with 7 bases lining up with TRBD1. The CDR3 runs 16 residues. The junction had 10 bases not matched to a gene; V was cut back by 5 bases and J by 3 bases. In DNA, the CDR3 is TGTGCCAGCAGTCCTATTGACAGGGCCAACAATCAGCCCCAGCATTTT. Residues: CASSPIDRANNQPQHF.

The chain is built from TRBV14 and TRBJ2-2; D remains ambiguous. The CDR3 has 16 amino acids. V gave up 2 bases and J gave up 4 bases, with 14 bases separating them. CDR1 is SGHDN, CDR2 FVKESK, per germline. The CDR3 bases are TGTGCCAGCAGCCAACGGATACCCCTCGGCACCGGGGAGCTGTTTTTT. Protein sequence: CASSQRIPLGTGELFF.